The 6 T cell receptor beta chains below were found in one sample sequenced in a study of T-cell memory formation after mild COVID-19. MiXCR, applied by TCRdb to the 5' RACE reads, yields one record per CDR3 protein. The sample holds 450,000 to 650,000 distinct CDR3 sequences; around 21% are singletons and the top ten take 12%. Material for sequencing was PBMCs or a T cell subset sorted from them (not recorded which). Receptors originate from an adult woman who had mild COVID-19 (a few samples of this study predate the infection). Cell type and time point are not known.

This clonotype was detected only a few times. The gene calls are TRBV5-4 and TRBJ2-1, with TRBD2 matching 9 bases. The CDR3 is 16 residues long. The junction had 13 bases not matched to a gene; V was cut back by 4 bases and J by 8 bases. Germline-derived CDR1 and CDR2 are SGHNT and YYREEE (reference sequence). As DNA, the CDR3 is TGTGCCAGCAGCCCGCCAGGGCTAGCGGGAATCCATGAGCAGTTCTTC. This sequence encodes CASSPPGLAGIHEQFF.

In its sample, this clonotype was seen a few times. V usage is TRBV5-1 and J usage is TRBJ1-5; 7 bases align to TRBD1. Germline values: CDR1 SGHRS, CDR2 YFSETQ. V lost 1 base to trimming and J lost 0 bases; unmatched junction nucleotides: 7. The length of the CDR3 is 17 residues. The CDR3 protein is CASSLRGQLYSNQPQHF. The CDR3 DNA sequence: TGCGCCAGCAGCTTGAGGGGGCAACTATATAGCAATCAGCCCCAGCATTTT.

This clonotype was found many times. The CDR3 coding sequence is TGTGCCAGCAGCCAAGCGGGAGCCTACGAGCAGTACTTC. Protein product: CASSQAGAYEQYF. The V call is TRBV3-1, the J call TRBJ2-7, with a weak D call TRBD2 (6 bases). The CDR3 loop spans 13 amino acids. Germline values: CDR1 LGHDT, CDR2 YNNKEL (reference sequence). Trimming removed 1 base at V and 2 bases at J, with 6 bases between.

The table lists this clonotype with a few counts. The genes are TRBV29-1 and TRBJ2-7; D is undetermined. Looked up from germline, CDR1 is SQVTM and CDR2 is ANQGSEA. The CDR3 is 12 residues long. The CDR3 bases are TGCAGTTCAAAGGTCGAAGTGAACGAGCAGTACTTC. Its protein product is CSSKVEVNEQYF.

This rearrangement joins TRBV7-2 to TRBJ1-2; 12 nucleotides agree with TRBD1. Germline CDR1 is SGHTA and CDR2 is FQGNSA. Unmatched junction bases numbered 12, after V lost 5 bases and J lost 8 bases. The CDR3 is 16 amino acids. CDR3 amino acids: CASSPIPRDRGHGYTF. The CDR3 coding sequence is TGTGCCAGCAGCCCGATTCCCCGGGACAGGGGGCACGGCTACACCTTC.

The table lists this clonotype with a few counts. The rearrangement joins TRBV12-3 or TRBV12-4 to TRBJ2-7; 10 bases match TRBD2. Trimming cost V 6 bases and J 1 base; bases outside gene matches: 6. The CDR3 is made up of 15 amino acids. As DNA, the CDR3 is TGTGCCAGCAGCCCAACTAGCGGGGTGTCCTACGAGCAGTACTTC. Amino acids: CASSPTSGVSYEQYF.